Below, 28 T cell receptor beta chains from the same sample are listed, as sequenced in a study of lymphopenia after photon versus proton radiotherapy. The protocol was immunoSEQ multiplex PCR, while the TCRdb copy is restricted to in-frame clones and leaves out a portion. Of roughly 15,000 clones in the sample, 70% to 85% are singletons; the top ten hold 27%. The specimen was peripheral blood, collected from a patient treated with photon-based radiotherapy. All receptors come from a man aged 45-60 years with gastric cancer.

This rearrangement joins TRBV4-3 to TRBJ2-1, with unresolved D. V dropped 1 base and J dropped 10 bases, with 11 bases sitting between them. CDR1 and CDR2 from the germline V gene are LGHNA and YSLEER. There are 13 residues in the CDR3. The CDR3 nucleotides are TGCGCCAGCAGCCAAGTGCGAGGTGGCGAGCAGTTCTTC. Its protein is CASSQVRGGEQFF.

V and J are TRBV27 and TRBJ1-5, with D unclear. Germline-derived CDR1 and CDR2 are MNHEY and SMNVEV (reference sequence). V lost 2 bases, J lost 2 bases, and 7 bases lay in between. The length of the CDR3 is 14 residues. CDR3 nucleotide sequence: TGTGCCAGCAGTTTAATGAACGGCAATCAGCCCCAGCATTTT. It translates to CASSLMNGNQPQHF.

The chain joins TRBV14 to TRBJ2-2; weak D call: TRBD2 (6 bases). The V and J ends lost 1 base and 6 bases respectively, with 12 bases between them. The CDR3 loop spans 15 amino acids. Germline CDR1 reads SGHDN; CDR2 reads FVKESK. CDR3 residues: CASSQARTTSGELFF. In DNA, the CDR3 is TGTGCCAGCAGCCAAGCGAGGACTACGTCCGGGGAGCTGTTTTTT.

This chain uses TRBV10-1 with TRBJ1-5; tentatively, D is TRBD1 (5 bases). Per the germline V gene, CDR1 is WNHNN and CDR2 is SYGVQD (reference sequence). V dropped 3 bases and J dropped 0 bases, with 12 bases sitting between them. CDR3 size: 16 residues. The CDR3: CASSEGDSISNQPQHF. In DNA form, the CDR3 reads TGCGCCAGCAGTGAAGGCGACAGTATTAGCAATCAGCCCCAGCATTTT.

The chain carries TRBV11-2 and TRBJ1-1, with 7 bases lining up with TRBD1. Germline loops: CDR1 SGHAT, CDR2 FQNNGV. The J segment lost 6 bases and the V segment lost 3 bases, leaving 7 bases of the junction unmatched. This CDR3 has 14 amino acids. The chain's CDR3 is CASSFNRGPSEAFF. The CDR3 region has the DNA TGTGCCAGCAGCTTCAACAGGGGTCCTTCTGAAGCTTTCTTT.

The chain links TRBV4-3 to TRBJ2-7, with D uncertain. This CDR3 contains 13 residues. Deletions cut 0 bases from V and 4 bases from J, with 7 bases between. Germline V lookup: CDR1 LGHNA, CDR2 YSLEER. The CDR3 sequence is CASSQDLQYEQYF. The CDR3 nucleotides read TGCGCCAGCAGCCAAGATCTACAGTACGAGCAGTACTTC.

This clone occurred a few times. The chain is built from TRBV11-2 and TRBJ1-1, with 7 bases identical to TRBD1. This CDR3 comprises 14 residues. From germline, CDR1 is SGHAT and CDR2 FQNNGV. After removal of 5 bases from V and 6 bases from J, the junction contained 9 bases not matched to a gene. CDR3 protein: CASSPGTAVSEAFF. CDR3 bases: TGTGCCAGCAGCCCTGGGACAGCTGTTTCTGAAGCTTTCTTT.

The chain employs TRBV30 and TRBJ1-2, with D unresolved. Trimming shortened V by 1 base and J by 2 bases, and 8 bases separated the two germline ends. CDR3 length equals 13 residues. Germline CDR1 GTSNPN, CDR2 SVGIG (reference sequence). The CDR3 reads CAWSEHANYGYTF. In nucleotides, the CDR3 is TGTGCCTGGAGTGAACACGCGAACTATGGCTACACCTTC.

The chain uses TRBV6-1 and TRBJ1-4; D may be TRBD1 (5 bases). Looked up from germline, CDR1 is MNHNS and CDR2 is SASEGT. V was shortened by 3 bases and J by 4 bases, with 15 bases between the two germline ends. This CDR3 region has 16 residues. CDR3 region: CASSEGVAVFNEKLFF. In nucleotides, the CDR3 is TGTGCCAGCAGTGAGGGGGTGGCGGTGTTTAATGAAAAACTGTTTTTT.

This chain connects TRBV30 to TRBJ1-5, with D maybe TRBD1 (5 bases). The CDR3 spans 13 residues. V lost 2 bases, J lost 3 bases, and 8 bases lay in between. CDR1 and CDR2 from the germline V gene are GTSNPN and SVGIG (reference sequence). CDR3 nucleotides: TGTGCCTGGAGTATGGACAACAATCAGCCCCAGCATTTT. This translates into CAWSMDNNQPQHF.

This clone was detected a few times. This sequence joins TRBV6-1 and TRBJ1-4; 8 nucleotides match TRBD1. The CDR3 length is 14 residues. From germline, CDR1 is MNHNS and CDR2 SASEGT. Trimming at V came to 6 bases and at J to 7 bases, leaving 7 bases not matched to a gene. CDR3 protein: CASSLGQGGEKLFF. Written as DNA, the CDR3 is TGTGCCAGCAGCCTCGGACAGGGCGGTGAAAAACTGTTTTTT.

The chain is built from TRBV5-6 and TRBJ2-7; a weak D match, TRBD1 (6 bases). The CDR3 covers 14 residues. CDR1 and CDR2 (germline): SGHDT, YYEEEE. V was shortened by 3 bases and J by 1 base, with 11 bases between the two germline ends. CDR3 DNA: TGTGCCAGCAGCTCTCGGACAGTTTCCTACGAGCAGTACGTC. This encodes CASSSRTVSYEQYV.

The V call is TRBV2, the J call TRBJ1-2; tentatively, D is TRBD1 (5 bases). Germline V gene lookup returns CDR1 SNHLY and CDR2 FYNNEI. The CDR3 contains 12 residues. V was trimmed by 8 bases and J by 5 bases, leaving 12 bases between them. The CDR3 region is CASPGRGYGYTF. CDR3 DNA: TGTGCCAGCCCAGGGAGGGGATATGGCTACACCTTC.

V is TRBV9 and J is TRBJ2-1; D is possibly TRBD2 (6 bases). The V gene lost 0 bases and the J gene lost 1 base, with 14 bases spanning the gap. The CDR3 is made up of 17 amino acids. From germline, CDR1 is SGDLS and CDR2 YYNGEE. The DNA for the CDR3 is TGTGCCAGCAGCGTAGCTAGGGCGGGGAGGTCCTACAATGAGCAGTTCTTC. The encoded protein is CASSVARAGRSYNEQFF.

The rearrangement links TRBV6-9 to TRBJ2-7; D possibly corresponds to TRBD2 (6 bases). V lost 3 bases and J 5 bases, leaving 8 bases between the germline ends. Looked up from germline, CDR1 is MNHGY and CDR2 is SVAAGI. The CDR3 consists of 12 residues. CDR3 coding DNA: TGTGCCAGCAGTTACACGGGGGACGAGCAGTACTTC. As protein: CASSYTGDEQYF.

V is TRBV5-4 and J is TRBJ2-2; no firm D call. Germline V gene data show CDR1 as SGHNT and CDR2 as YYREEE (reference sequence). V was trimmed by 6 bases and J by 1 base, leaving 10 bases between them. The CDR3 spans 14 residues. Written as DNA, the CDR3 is TGTGCCAGCACCGCCCCCGGGAACACCGGGGAGCTGTTTTTT. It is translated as CASTAPGNTGELFF.

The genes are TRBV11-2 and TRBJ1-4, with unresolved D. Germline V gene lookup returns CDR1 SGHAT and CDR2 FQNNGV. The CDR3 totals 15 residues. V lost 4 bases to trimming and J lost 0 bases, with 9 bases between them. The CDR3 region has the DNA TGTGCCAGCAGCTCCCACCTTGCAACTAATGAAAAACTGTTTTTT. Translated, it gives CASSSHLATNEKLFF.

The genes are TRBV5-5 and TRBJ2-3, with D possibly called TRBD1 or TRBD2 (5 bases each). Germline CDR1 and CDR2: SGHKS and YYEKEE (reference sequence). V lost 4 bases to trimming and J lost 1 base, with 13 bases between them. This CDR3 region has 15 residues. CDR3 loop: CASSRGTPGTDTQYF. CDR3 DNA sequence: TGTGCCAGCAGCAGAGGGACCCCTGGCACAGATACGCAGTATTTT.

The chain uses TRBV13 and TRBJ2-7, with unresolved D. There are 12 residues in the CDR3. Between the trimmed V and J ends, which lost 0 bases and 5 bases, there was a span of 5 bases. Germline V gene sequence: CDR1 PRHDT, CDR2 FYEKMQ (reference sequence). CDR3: CASSLGSNEQYV. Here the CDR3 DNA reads TGTGCCAGCAGCTTAGGGAGTAACGAGCAGTACGTC.

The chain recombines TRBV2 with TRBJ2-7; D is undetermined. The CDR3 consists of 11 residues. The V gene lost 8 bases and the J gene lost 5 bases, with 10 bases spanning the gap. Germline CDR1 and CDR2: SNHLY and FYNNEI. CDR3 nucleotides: TGTGCCAGCGGCTTCGATGACGAGCAGTACTTC. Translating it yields CASGFDDEQYF. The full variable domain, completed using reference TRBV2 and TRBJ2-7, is EPEVTQTPSHQVTQMGQEVILRCVPISNHLYFYWYRQILGQKVEFLVSFYNNEISEKSEIFDDQFSVERPDGSNFTLKIRSTKLEDSAMYFCASGFDDEQYFGPGTRLTVT.

The CDR3 region is CAWSPGTSEADTQYF. In nucleotides, the CDR3 is TGTGCCTGGAGCCCCGGGACTAGCGAAGCAGATACGCAGTATTTT. The V and J genes are TRBV30 and TRBJ2-3; 10 nucleotides agree with TRBD2. CDR1 is GTSNPN and CDR2 is SVGIG in the germline V gene (reference sequence). CDR3 size: 15 residues. V trimming: 3 bases; J trimming: 4 bases; junction bases outside the gene matches: 7.

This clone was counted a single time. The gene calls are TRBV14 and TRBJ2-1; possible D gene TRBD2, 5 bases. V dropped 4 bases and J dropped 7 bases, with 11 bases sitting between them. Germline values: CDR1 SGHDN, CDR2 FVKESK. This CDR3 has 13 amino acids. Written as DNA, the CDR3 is TGTGCCAGCAGCCTTGGAGGTCAAAATGAGCAGTTCTTC. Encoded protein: CASSLGGQNEQFF.

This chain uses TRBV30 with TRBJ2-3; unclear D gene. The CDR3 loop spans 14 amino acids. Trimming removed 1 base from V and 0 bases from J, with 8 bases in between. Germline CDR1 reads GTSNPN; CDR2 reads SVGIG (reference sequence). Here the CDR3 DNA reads TGTGCCTGGAGTGGACTGGGGAGCACAGATACGCAGTATTTT. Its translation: CAWSGLGSTDTQYF.

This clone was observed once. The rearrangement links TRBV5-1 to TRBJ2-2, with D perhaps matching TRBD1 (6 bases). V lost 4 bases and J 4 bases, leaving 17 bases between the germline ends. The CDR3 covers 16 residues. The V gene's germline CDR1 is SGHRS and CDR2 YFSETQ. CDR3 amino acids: CASSPGAGVITGELFF. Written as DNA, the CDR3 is TGCGCCAGCAGCCCCGGAGCAGGGGTAATCACCGGGGAGCTGTTTTTT.

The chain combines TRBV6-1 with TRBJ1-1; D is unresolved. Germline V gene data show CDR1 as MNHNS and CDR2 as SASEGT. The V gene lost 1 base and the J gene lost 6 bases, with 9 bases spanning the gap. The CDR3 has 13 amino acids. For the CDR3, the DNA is TGTGCCAGCAGTGAAGGGGAGGTTGCTGAAGCTTTCTTT. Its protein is CASSEGEVAEAFF.

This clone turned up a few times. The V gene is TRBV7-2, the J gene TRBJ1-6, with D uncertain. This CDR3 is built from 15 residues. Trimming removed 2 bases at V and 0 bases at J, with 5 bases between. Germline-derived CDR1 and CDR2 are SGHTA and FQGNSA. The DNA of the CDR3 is TGTGCCAGCAGCTTAATCGGCTCCTATAATTCACCCCTCCACTTT. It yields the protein CASSLIGSYNSPLHF. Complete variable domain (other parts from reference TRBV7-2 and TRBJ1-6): GAGVSQSPSNKVTEKGKDVELRCDPISGHTALYWYRQSLGQGLEFLIYFQGNSAPDKSGLPSDRFSAERTGGSVSTLTIQRTQQEDSAVYLCASSLIGSYNSPLHFGNGTRLTVT.

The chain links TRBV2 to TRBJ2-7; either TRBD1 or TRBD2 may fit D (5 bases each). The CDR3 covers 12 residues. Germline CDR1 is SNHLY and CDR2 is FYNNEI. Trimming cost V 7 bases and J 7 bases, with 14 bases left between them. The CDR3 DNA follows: TGTGCCAGCAATCCCACTTGGGGGGAGCAGTACGTC. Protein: CASNPTWGEQYV.

The CDR3 loop is CASSVSGPGPEKLFF. CDR3 DNA sequence: TGTGCCAGCAGTGTATCGGGTCCAGGCCCTGAAAAACTGTTTTTT. V is TRBV11-2 and J is TRBJ1-4, with no clear D. The CDR3 has 15 amino acids. The V and J ends lost 6 bases and 7 bases respectively, with 18 bases between them. Germline lookup yields CDR1 SGHAT and CDR2 FQNNGV.